These 14 T cell receptor beta chains originate from one sample sequenced in a study of cytomegalovirus exposure and HLA in healthy donors. Amplification used 60 Vbeta primers and 13 Jbeta primers. The protocol was immunoSEQ multiplex PCR, while the TCRdb copy is restricted to in-frame clones and leaves out a portion. The profile shows about 160,000 clones, around three quarters of them singletons. Input material: PBMCs. Source of these receptors: a woman between 40 and 50 years old in good health and CMV-seronegative.

The sample holds a few counts of this clone. The chain recombines TRBV7-2 with TRBJ2-7; 7 bases are a match to TRBD2. Germline lookup yields CDR1 SGHTA and CDR2 FQGNSA. Trimming took 4 bases from V and 7 from J; bases not matched to a gene: 19. The CDR3 length is 17 residues. Written as DNA, the CDR3 is TGTGCCAGCAGCTCCGCTTGGGGCGGGGGTGGGGATCAGGAGCAGTACTTC. It codes for CASSSAWGGGGDQEQYF.

The V call is TRBV5-1, the J call TRBJ1-2; D unresolved. The ends were cut back, 7 bases at V and 3 bases at J, with 10 bases in the middle. This CDR3 is built from 12 residues. Germline-derived CDR1 and CDR2 are SGHRS and YFSETQ. CDR3 coding DNA: TGCGCCAGCGGACTAGACCACTATGGCTACACCTTC. Translating it yields CASGLDHYGYTF.

The V call is TRBV11-3, the J call TRBJ1-1; 7 nucleotides match TRBD1. The J segment lost 1 base and the V segment lost 0 bases, leaving 5 bases of the junction unmatched. The CDR3 is made up of 16 amino acids. The germline gives CDR1 SGHNT, CDR2 YENEEA. CDR3: CASSLDSWTGNTEAFF. DNA for the CDR3: TGTGCCAGCAGCTTAGATAGTTGGACAGGGAACACTGAAGCTTTCTTT.

The rearrangement joins TRBV28 to TRBJ2-7; 10 bases are shared with TRBD1. The J segment lost 1 base and the V segment lost 8 bases, leaving 5 bases of the junction unmatched. Germline assignment: CDR1 MDHEN and CDR2 SYDVKM. CDR3 length: 14 amino acids. The CDR3 reads CASRGDRGSYEQYF. CDR3 nucleotides: TGTGCCAGCCGGGGGGACAGGGGATCCTACGAGCAGTACTTC.

In this sample, this clone turned up a few times. This sequence joins TRBV9 and TRBJ2-1; TRBD2 agrees at 10 bases. CDR3 length equals 13 residues. Per germline, CDR1 SGDLS and CDR2 YYNGEE. V lost 6 bases, J lost 5 bases, and 2 bases stayed unmatched. The CDR3 reads CASTSGSNNEQFF. Written as DNA, the CDR3 is TGTGCCAGCACTAGCGGGAGCAACAATGAGCAGTTCTTC.

This chain links TRBV6-6 with TRBJ2-7, with TRBD2 identical over 14 bases. CDR3 length: 16 residues. Germline values: CDR1 MNHNY, CDR2 SVGAGI (reference sequence). J was trimmed by 4 bases and V by 7 bases; bases with no gene match: 9. CDR3 DNA sequence: TGTGCCAGCACCCTGACTAGCGGGAGGGGGCTATACGAGCAGTACTTC. This sequence encodes CASTLTSGRGLYEQYF.

This clone was seen only a few times. The chain carries TRBV2 and TRBJ2-6, with 9 bases lining up with TRBD2. V gave up 6 bases and J gave up 0 bases; unmatched junction bases: 9. Germline CDR1 SNHLY, CDR2 FYNNEI. CDR3 length: 18 amino acids. CDR3 amino acids: CASRDLAGPSSGANVLTF. The CDR3 nucleotides read TGTGCCAGCAGGGATCTAGCGGGACCGAGCTCTGGGGCCAACGTCCTGACTTTC. The variable domain in full, completed from reference TRBV2 and TRBJ2-6, reads EPEVTQTPSHQVTQMGQEVILRCVPISNHLYFYWYRQILGQKVEFLVSFYNNEISEKSEIFDDQFSVERPDGSNFTLKIRSTKLEDSAMYFCASRDLAGPSSGANVLTFGAGSRLTVL.

This chain links TRBV5-1 with TRBJ2-3, with a weak D call TRBD1 (5 bases). Germline CDR1 and CDR2: SGHRS and YFSETQ. The CDR3 sequence is 15 residues long. Trimming cost V 4 bases and J 0 bases, with 12 bases left between them. The CDR3 is CASSPEAGSTDTQYF. Written as DNA, the CDR3 is TGCGCCAGCAGCCCCGAAGCAGGGAGCACAGATACGCAGTATTTT.

This sequence joins TRBV2 and TRBJ2-1; maybe TRBD2 (5 bases). This CDR3 contains 15 residues. CDR1 is SNHLY and CDR2 is FYNNEI in the germline V gene. V was clipped by 4 bases and J by 1 base, with 11 bases between them. The CDR3 DNA reads TGTGCCAGCAGTGTGGGAGCGGAGTCCTACAATGAGCAGTTCTTC. This sequence encodes CASSVGAESYNEQFF.

This rearrangement joins TRBV5-1 to TRBJ2-7; a weak D match, TRBD2 (5 bases). CDR1 and CDR2 (germline): SGHRS, YFSETQ. V lost 4 bases, J lost 4 bases, and 9 bases lay in between. The CDR3 totals 12 residues. As DNA, the CDR3 is TGCGCCAGCAGCCAGGACTTTTACGAGCAGTACTTC. Translation gives CASSQDFYEQYF.

This clone has just a few counts. The rearrangement joins TRBV7-2 to TRBJ2-6; 8 nucleotides agree with TRBD1. This CDR3 spans 18 amino acids. Germline lookup yields CDR1 SGHTA and CDR2 FQGNSA. V lost 5 bases, J lost 0 bases, and 9 bases stayed unmatched. CDR3 sequence (DNA): TGTGCCAGCAGCCGGGGACCGGGACAGGACTCTGGGGCCAACGTCCTGACTTTC. It is translated as CASSRGPGQDSGANVLTF.

The V gene is TRBV5-4, the J gene TRBJ1-2; possible D gene TRBD1, 5 bases. Trimming removed 0 bases at V and 3 bases at J, with 6 bases between. The CDR3 has 13 residues. Germline-derived CDR1 and CDR2 are SGHNT and YYREEE (reference sequence). CDR3 sequence reads: CASSLGQYYGYTF. CDR3 bases: TGTGCCAGCAGCTTGGGACAGTACTATGGCTACACCTTC.

The chain uses TRBV9 and TRBJ2-7; D uncertain. The germline V gene has CDR1 SGDLS and CDR2 YYNGEE. V dropped 3 bases and J dropped 4 bases, with 5 bases sitting between them. The CDR3 is 11 amino acids. This chain's CDR3 is CASSAGYEQYF. The CDR3 DNA is TGTGCCAGCAGCGCCGGTTACGAGCAGTACTTC.

V and J are TRBV4-2 and TRBJ2-7, with TRBD2 matching over 11 bases. This CDR3 spans 19 amino acids. Germline CDR1 is LGHNA and CDR2 is YNFKEQ. V was pared by 0 bases and J by 6 bases, with 16 bases of the junction left unmatched. The chain's CDR3 is CASSQDTSGSIIEGGEQYF. The CDR3 nucleotides are TGTGCCAGCAGCCAAGACACTAGCGGGAGTATCATAGAGGGCGGCGAGCAGTACTTC.